This T cell receptor (beta chain) was observed in a study of blood T cell repertoires in COVID-19. The wider study: COVID-19 samples from acute and convalescent phases originated in the United States, Italy and Spain. T cells, B-cell-depleted T cells, or PBMCs supplied cDNA or gDNA.

Germline V gives CDR1 LNHDA, CDR2 SQIVND (reference sequence). The CDR3 sequence is 11 residues long. V was trimmed by 1 base and J by 9 bases, leaving 6 bases between them. Methods used by the authors: The assay estimated nucleated cells by amplifying reference gene primers. Clones were sequenced by immunoSEQ multiplex PCR, and TCRdb holds only the in-frame ones, with some missing. The V and J calls and clone size come from that table; D and trimming were worked out from the DNA. Seen here are roughly 150,000 clones, around 80% observed once, and the top ten hold about 10%. This clone came up once. Sequencing input: peripheral blood. V usage is TRBV19 and J usage is TRBJ2-5; possible D gene TRBD2, 5 bases. The origin of this receptor is a man aged 55 to 70 with active or convalescent COVID-19. Here the CDR3 DNA reads TGTGCCAGTAGTATAGCGGAGGCCCAGTACTTC. Its protein product is CASSIAEAQYF.